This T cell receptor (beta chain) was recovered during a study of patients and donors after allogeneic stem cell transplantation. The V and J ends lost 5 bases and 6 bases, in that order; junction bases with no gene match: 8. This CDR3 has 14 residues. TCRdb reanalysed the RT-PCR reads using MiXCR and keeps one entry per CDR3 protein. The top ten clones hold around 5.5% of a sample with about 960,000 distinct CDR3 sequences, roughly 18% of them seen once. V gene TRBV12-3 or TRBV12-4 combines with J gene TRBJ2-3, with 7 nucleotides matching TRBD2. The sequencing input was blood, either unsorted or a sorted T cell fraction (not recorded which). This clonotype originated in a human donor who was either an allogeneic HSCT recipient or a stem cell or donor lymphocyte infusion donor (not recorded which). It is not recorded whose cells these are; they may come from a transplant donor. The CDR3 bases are TGTGCCAGCAGTACGTACTCTAGCGGTGATACGCAGTATTTT. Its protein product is CASSTYSSGDTQYF.